The sample holds a few counts of the clone carrying this T cell receptor (beta chain). Its antigen is undetermined. These data originate in a study of T-cell memory formation after mild COVID-19. Overall study: Each donor largely had its own TCR clusters. Study results and limitations: Clones that contracted clustered mainly in CM and EM if CD4+ and in EMRA if CD8+. Clones that contracted from day 15 to 85 had balanced CD4/CD8; later expanders were CD4+ biased.

CDR1 is LGHNT and CDR2 is FRNRAP in the germline V gene. The CDR3 spans 13 residues. Trimming removed 3 bases from V and 2 bases from J, with 8 bases in between. TCRdb reprocessed the 5' RACE reads with MiXCR, giving one entry per CDR3 protein. The table has under 600,000 distinct CDR3 sequences, less than 25% seen once. This chain connects TRBV12-5 to TRBJ2-7; D unresolved. This TCR came from an adult woman who had mild COVID-19 (a few samples of this study predate the infection). Cell type and time point are not known. The sequenced sample was PBMCs or a T cell subset sorted from them (not recorded which). CDR3 residues: CASGLAGTYEQYF. DNA of the CDR3: TGTGCTAGTGGTTTAGCTGGTACCTACGAGCAGTACTTC.